The T cell receptor beta chain described here comes from a study of OX40 agonist ivuxolimab in advanced cancers. Study context: Participants, 82.7% male, averaged 60 years of age, ranging from about 20 to 80. Prior checkpoint blockade (anti-PD-1, anti-PD-L1 or anti-CTLA-4) was permitted; 40% had it.

This CDR3 is 14 amino acids long. Germline V lookup: CDR1 SGHAT, CDR2 FQNNGV. With 3 bases clipped from V and 6 bases from J, the junction kept 7 bases outside the gene matches. This clone has just a few counts. Generated by immunoSEQ multiplex PCR, the TCRdb table keeps only in-frame clones and is missing some. The sample consists of about 73,000 clones, approximately 91% of them appearing once. The receptor comes from an adult with an advanced solid tumor such as melanoma, head and neck, liver or kidney cancer. This chain connects TRBV11-2 to TRBJ2-7; 8 bases map to TRBD2. The material was CD4+ or CD8+ T cells sorted from blood, obtained in a trial of the OX40 agonist ivuxolimab. Here the CDR3 DNA reads TGTGCCAGCAGCTTTCCGGGACTAGTAAGCGAGCAGTACTTC. Translated: CASSFPGLVSEQYF.